This is a list of T cell receptor beta chains from one sample in a study of blood T cell repertoires in COVID-19. Clones were read by immunoSEQ multiplex PCR, and TCRdb kept only the in-frame ones, dropping some. Of around 150,000 clones in the sample, roughly 87% were seen once. Sequencing was done on a sample of peripheral blood. The source of these receptors is a woman in her fifties or sixties with active or convalescent COVID-19. Each CDR3 is given with its conserved first and last residue. The D gene is left open where the match is weak. Expanded clones are given a class, and other clones once, few, many or no size at all.

>.|TRBJ1-3|TRBV19|TRBD1
TGTGCCAGTAGTATAGACTGGGACAGGGGGAGCTCTGGAAACACCATATATTTT
CASSIDWDRGSSGNTIYF
>.|TRBJ1-6|TRBV6-2/TRBV6-3|TRBD1
TGTGCCAGCAGTTACGGGACAGGGGACCCCTCACCCCTCCACTTT
CASSYGTGDPSPLHF
>.|TRBJ2-2|TRBV5-4|TRBD1
TGTGCCAGCAGCTTGGCCTTGGGACAGGGGAACACCGGGGAGCTGTTTTTT
CASSLALGQGNTGELFF
>.|TRBJ1-4|TRBV6-2/TRBV6-3|.
TGTGCCAGCAGTTACTCAGGAGTTGAAAAACTGTTTTTT
CASSYSGVEKLFF
>.|TRBJ2-1|TRBV5-1|TRBD2
TGCGCCAGCAGCTTGTTGGGACTAGCGGCCGGCAATGAGCAGTTCTTC
CASSLLGLAAGNEQFF
>.|TRBJ1-2|TRBV7-9|.
TGTGCCAGCAGCGTTCTACAGGGCCGGGATGGCTACACCTTC
CASSVLQGRDGYTF
>.|TRBJ1-2|TRBV7-2|.
TGTGCCAGCAAGTTCGGTGTTGACTATGGCTACACCTTC
CASKFGVDYGYTF
>.|TRBJ1-2|TRBV12-3/TRBV12-4|.
TGTGCCAGCAGTTTAGACGTTTCGGGTCCCACCTTC
CASSLDVSGPTF
>.|TRBJ1-1|TRBV6-5|TRBD1
TGTGCCAGCAGAAATGACAGGGAGGCTTATGAAGCTTTCTTT
CASRNDREAYEAFF
>.|TRBJ2-3|TRBV11-2|.
TGTGCCAGCAGCTTAGGGCTGGGCGCTAGCACAGATACGCAGTATTTT
CASSLGLGASTDTQYF
>once|TRBJ1-1|TRBV11-2|.
TGTGCCAGCAGCCCCCCCCGGGGGAACACTGAAGCTTTCTTT
CASSPPRGNTEAFF
>.|TRBJ2-1|TRBV29-1|TRBD2
TGCAGCGCCCCACTGGCGGGGGGGCTAAATGAGCAGTTCTTC
CSAPLAGGLNEQFF
>.|TRBJ1-1|TRBV4-3|.
TGCGCCAGCAGCCAAGATTTACAGATGAACACTGAAGCTTTCTTT
CASSQDLQMNTEAFF
>once|TRBJ2-1|TRBV7-2|TRBD2
TGTGCCAGCAGCTTAGGGGGCCTAGCGGAAATCTCCTACAATGAGCAGTTCTTC
CASSLGGLAEISYNEQFF
>.|TRBJ1-2|TRBV7-9|.
TGTGCCAGCAGCTTAGGCGGAGTCCCCTATGGCTACACCTTC
CASSLGGVPYGYTF
>.|TRBJ2-3|TRBV27|.
TGTGCCAGCAGTTCCCCCCCTAGGGGCGGAGAAAGCACAGATACGCAGTATTTT
CASSSPPRGGESTDTQYF
>.|TRBJ2-7|TRBV25-1|.
TGTGCCAGCAAGAGGGACACTTGGGGGGAGCAGTACTTC
CASKRDTWGEQYF
>.|TRBJ1-2|TRBV5-4|TRBD1
TGTGCCAGCAGCTTGACCCCGAACAGGGGGGACTTGGGCTACACCTTC
CASSLTPNRGDLGYTF
>.|TRBJ2-4|TRBV13|TRBD2
TGTGCCAGCAGGGAGCGGGGGGACGTCTCCATTCAGTACTTC
CASRERGDVSIQYF
>.|TRBJ2-1|TRBV3-1/TRBV3-2|TRBD1
TGTGCCAGCAGCAAGCGAAACGGGACAGATTACAATGAGCAGTTCTTC
CASSKRNGTDYNEQFF
>.|TRBJ2-7|TRBV11-2|.
TGTGCCAGCAGCACGGGTCCTCTCGGCTCCTACGAGCAGTACTTC
CASSTGPLGSYEQYF
>.|TRBJ1-1|TRBV5-5|TRBD1
TGTGCCAGCAGCTTGGCGGGACAGGGGGCTGAAGCTTTCTTT
CASSLAGQGAEAFF
>.|TRBJ2-5|TRBV19|TRBD1
TGTGCCCGAACCCGACAGGGTCAAGAGACCCAGTACTTC
CARTRQGQETQYF
>.|TRBJ2-1|TRBV7-9|TRBD2
TGTGCCAGCAGCTTAGTTAGCGGGGGGGCCAGCTCCTACAATGAGCAGTTCTTC
CASSLVSGGASSYNEQFF
>.|TRBJ2-3|TRBV7-2|.
TGTGCCAGCAGCTTAGGTAGTACAGATACGCAGTATTTT
CASSLGSTDTQYF
>.|TRBJ2-2|TRBV7-2|TRBD1
TGTGCCAGCAGCTTAGTACAGGGGACCAACACCGGGGAGCTGTTTTTT
CASSLVQGTNTGELFF
>.|TRBJ2-1|TRBV30|TRBD2
TGTGCCTGGAAGCTCGGGACTAGCGGGGGGCCACACCCCTACAATGAGCAGTTCTTC
CAWKLGTSGGPHPYNEQFF
>.|TRBJ1-2|TRBV18|TRBD1
TGTGCCACCGAAGAGTCCCAGGGACAGGGGAATGGCTACACCTTC
CATEESQGQGNGYTF
>.|TRBJ2-3|TRBV5-1|.
TGCGCCAGCAGCCCCCTCGGGACTTCCACAGATACGCAGTATTTT
CASSPLGTSTDTQYF
>.|TRBJ1-5|TRBV3-1/TRBV3-2|TRBD1
TGTGCCAGCAGCCGGGGGACAGGGAATAGCAATCAGCCCCAGCATTTT
CASSRGTGNSNQPQHF
>.|TRBJ2-6|TRBV10-1|.
TGCGCCCGCCCCCGAGAAGCGATTGTCACCCTTGGGGCCAACGTCCTGACTTTC
CARPREAIVTLGANVLTF
>.|TRBJ1-2|TRBV10-3|.
TGTGCCATCAGTGGTTCTGAAGGAGAGTCTGGCTACACCTTC
CAISGSEGESGYTF